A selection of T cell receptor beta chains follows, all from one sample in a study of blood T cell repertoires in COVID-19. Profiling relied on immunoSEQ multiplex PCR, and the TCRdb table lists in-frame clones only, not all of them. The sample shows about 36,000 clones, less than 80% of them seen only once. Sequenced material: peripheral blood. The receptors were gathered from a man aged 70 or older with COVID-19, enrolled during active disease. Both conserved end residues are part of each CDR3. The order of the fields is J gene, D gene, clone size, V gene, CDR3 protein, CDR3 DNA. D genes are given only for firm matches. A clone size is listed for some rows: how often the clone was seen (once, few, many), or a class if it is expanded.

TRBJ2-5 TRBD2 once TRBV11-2 CASALAGAQETQYF TGTGCCAGCGCGCTAGCGGGGGCTCAAGAGACCCAGTACTTC
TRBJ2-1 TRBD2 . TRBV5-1 CASSTKTSGRAGEQFF TGCGCCAGCAGCACCAAGACTAGCGGGAGGGCGGGAGAGCAGTTCTTC
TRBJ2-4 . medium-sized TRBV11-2 CASSLALAKNIQYF TGTGCCAGCAGCCTCGCGCTAGCCAAAAACATTCAGTACTTC
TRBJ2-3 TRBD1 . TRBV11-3 CASSSTGGAADTQYF TGTGCCAGCAGCTCAACAGGGGGCGCCGCAGATACGCAGTATTTT
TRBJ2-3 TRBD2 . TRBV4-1 CASSPPKRGALTDTQYF TGCGCCAGCAGCCCTCCCAAGCGGGGGGCCCTCACAGATACGCAGTATTTT
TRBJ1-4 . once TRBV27 CASKMSPTNEKLFF TGTGCCAGCAAGATGAGTCCAACTAATGAAAAACTGTTTTTT
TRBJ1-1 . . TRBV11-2 CASSFNLNTEAFF TGTGCCAGCAGCTTTAATCTTAACACTGAAGCTTTCTTT
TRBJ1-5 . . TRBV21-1 CASSKAAGGKDQPQHF TGTGCCAGCAGCAAAGCGGCGGGGGGTAAGGATCAGCCCCAGCATTTT
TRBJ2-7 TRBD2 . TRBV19 CASTLGGSGYEQYF TGTGCCAGTACCCTGGGAGGGAGCGGCTACGAGCAGTACTTC
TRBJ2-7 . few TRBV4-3 CASSQDLVGWEQYF TGCGCCAGCAGCCAAGATCTTGTCGGTTGGGAGCAGTACTTC
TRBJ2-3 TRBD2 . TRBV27 CASSLIGTSGAYTQYF TGTGCCAGCAGTTTGATAGGGACTAGCGGGGCCTATACGCAGTATTTT
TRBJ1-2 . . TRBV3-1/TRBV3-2 CASSRGADDYGYTF TGTGCCAGCAGCCGCGGGGCGGACGACTATGGCTACACCTTC
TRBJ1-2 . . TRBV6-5 CASRTAGAGGYTF TGTGCCAGCAGGACGGCGGGCGCGGGTGGCTACACCTTC
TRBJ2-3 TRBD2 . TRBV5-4 CASSLAAAGASGTQYF TGTGCCAGCAGCCTGGCGGCGGCGGGAGCCTCGGGTACGCAGTATTTT
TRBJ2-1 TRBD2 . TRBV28 CASSPWTSGLNNEQFF TGTGCCAGCAGCCCCTGGACTAGCGGGCTTAACAATGAGCAGTTCTTC
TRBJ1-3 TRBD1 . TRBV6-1 CASSEDRGGNTIYF TGTGCCAGCAGTGAGGACAGGGGGGGAAACACCATATATTTT
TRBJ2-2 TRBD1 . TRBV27 CASSDYRGHRILTGELFF TGTGCCAGCAGTGATTACAGGGGGCACAGAATATTGACCGGGGAGCTGTTTTTT
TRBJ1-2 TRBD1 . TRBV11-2 CASSLRTGGYLSSYTF TGTGCCAGCAGCTTACGGACAGGGGGATATCTTTCGAGCTACACCTTC
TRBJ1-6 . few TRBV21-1 CAPETGHNSPLHF TGTGCCCCGGAGACAGGGCATAATTCACCCCTCCACTTT
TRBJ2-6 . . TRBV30 CAWQEASGANVLTF TGTGCCTGGCAGGAAGCCTCTGGGGCCAACGTCCTGACTTTC
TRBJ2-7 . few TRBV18 CASSPKQGSYEQYF TGTGCCAGCTCACCAAAACAGGGCTCCTACGAGCAGTACTTC
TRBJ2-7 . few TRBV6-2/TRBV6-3 CASSRSSYEQYF TGTGCCAGCAGCCGCAGCTCCTACGAGCAGTACTTC
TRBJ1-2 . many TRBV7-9 CASSPGQRYGYTF TGTGCCAGCAGCCCAGGACAGCGCTATGGCTACACCTTC
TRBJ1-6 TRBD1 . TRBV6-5 CASSYTSGTGGSPLHF TGTGCCAGCAGTTATACCTCCGGGACAGGTGGTTCACCCCTCCACTTT
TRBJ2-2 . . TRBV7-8 CASSLVDTGELFF TGTGCCAGCAGCTTAGTAGACACCGGGGAGCTGTTTTTT
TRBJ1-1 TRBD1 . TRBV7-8 CASTLRGQGFTEAFF TGTGCCAGCACTCTACGTGGACAGGGGTTCACTGAAGCTTTCTTT
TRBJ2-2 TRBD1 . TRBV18 CASSPRTGDTGELFF TGTGCCAGCTCACCTCGGACAGGGGACACCGGGGAGCTGTTTTTT
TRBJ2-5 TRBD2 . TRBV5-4 CASSFRPASGGARETQYF TGTGCCAGCAGCTTCCGGCCGGCTAGCGGGGGGGCTCGGGAGACCCAGTACTTC
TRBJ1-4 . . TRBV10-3 CAISEGARTNEKLFF TGTGCCATCAGTGAGGGGGCGCGGACTAATGAAAAACTGTTTTTT
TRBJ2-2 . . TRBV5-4 CASSLAVTGELFF TGTGCCAGCAGCTTGGCGGTCACCGGGGAGCTGTTTTTT
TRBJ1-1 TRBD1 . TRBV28 CASSMTGEVTEAFF TGTGCCAGCAGCATGACAGGGGAGGTCACTGAAGCTTTCTTT
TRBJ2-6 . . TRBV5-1 CASSLALLSGANVLTF TGCGCCAGCAGCTTGGCCCTTCTCTCTGGGGCCAACGTCCTGACTTTC
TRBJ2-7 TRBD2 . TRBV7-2 CASSLRTSGAYEQYF TGTGCCAGCAGCTTACGGACTAGCGGGGCCTACGAGCAGTACTTC
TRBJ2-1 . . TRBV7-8 CASSLGTGRYNEQFF TGTGCCAGCAGCTTAGGTACAGGGCGCTACAATGAGCAGTTCTTC
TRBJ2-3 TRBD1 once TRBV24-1 CATSDETGGTDTQYF TGTGCCACCAGTGATGAGACAGGGGGCACAGATACGCAGTATTTT
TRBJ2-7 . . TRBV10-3 CAVLARGSYEQYF TGTGCCGTCCTGGCCCGGGGATCCTACGAGCAGTACTTC
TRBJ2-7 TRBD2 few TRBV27 CASSSPITSGVEQYF TGTGCCAGCAGTTCGCCCATAACTAGCGGGGTTGAGCAGTACTTC
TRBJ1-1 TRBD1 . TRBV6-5 CASRKQGSKTEAFF TGTGCCAGCAGGAAACAGGGGTCGAAGACTGAAGCTTTCTTT
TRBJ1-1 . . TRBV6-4 CASSEASGTEAFF TGTGCCAGCAGTGAGGCATCAGGCACTGAAGCTTTCTTT
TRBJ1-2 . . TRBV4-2 CASSRTLARDYGYTF TGTGCCAGCAGCCGCACACTGGCCAGGGACTATGGCTACACCTTC
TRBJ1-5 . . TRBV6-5 CASTEGVVQPQHF TGTGCCAGCACCGAGGGGGTGGTCCAGCCCCAGCATTTT
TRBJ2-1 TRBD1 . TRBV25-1 CASTKQGNNEQFF TGTGCCAGCACGAAACAGGGGAACAATGAGCAGTTCTTC
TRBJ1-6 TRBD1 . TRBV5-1 CASSSDRGTYNSPLHF TGCGCCAGCAGCTCGGACAGGGGAACCTATAATTCACCCCTCCACTTT
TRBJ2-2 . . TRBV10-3 CAISEQNTGELFF TGTGCCATCAGTGAACAGAACACCGGGGAGCTGTTTTTT
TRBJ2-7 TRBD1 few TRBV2 CATLPGTGRNEQYF TGTGCCACCCTACCCGGGACAGGAAGAAACGAGCAGTACTTC
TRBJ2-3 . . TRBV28 CASTPWQGTDTQYF TGTGCCAGCACCCCCTGGCAGGGCACAGATACGCAGTATTTT
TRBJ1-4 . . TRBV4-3 CASGTSNLLGEKLFF TGCGCCAGCGGCACGAGTAATTTACTAGGGGAAAAACTGTTTTTT
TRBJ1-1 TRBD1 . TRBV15 CATSGNRGWGTEAFF TGTGCCACCAGCGGAAACAGGGGATGGGGCACTGAAGCTTTCTTT
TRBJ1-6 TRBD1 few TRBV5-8 CASSPGQGRQNSPLHF TGTGCCAGCAGCCCGGGACAGGGACGACAAAATTCACCCCTCCACTTT
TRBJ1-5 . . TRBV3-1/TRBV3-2 CASSQGTTGINQPQHF TGTGCCAGCAGCCAAGGGACCACGGGGATCAATCAGCCCCAGCATTTT
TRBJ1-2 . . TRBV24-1 CATSDPRTGDYGYTF TGTGCCACCAGTGACCCTCGGACTGGGGACTATGGCTACACCTTC
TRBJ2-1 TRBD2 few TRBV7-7 CASSVGTSMMNEQFF TGTGCTAGCAGCGTCGGGACTAGCATGATGAATGAGCAGTTCTTC
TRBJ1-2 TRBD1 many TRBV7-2 CASSPYRGSNYGYTF TGTGCCAGCAGCCCCTACAGGGGATCTAACTATGGCTACACCTTC
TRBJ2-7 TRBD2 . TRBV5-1 CASSLVPSGGAYEQYF TGCGCCAGCAGCTTGGTTCCCAGCGGGGGGGCCTACGAGCAGTACTTC
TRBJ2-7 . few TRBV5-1 CASRVAGHEQYF TGCGCCAGCAGAGTGGCTGGGCACGAGCAGTACTTC
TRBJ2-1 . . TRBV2 CASIRKWDTSSYNEQFF TGTGCCAGCATTCGAAAGTGGGACACCAGCTCCTACAATGAGCAGTTCTTC
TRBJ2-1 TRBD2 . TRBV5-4 CASNLGGRNNEQFF TGTGCCAGCAACCTCGGCGGGAGGAACAATGAGCAGTTCTTC
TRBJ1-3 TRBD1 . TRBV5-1 CASSGTGETGNTIYF TGCGCCAGCAGCGGGACAGGGGAGACTGGAAACACCATATATTTT